These T cell receptor beta chains were read from a single sample in a study of response to subunit inactivated influenza vaccine. MiXCR, applied by TCRdb to the RT-PCR reads, yields one record per CDR3 protein. The table has hundreds of thousands of distinct CDR3 sequences, 14% seen once. Sequences were derived from PBMCs from blood, sampled around 14 days before vaccination. The receptors derive from a man between 50 and 59 years old who received an inactivated influenza vaccine. Each CDR3 is given with its conserved first and last residue. D genes are given only for firm matches. Size is stated for part of the rows, as once, few or many counts, or as a class when the clone is expanded.

few	TRBD2	TRBJ2-5	TRBV9	CASSAGPLAGAETQYF	TGTGCCAGCAGCGCGGGCCCTCTAGCGGGAGCCGAGACCCAGTACTTC
few	.	TRBJ2-7	TRBV27	CASSQPWRGVGEQYF	TGTGCCAGCAGTCAACCCTGGAGGGGGGTGGGCGAGCAGTACTTC
few	.	TRBJ2-3	TRBV2	CASITLTDTQYF	TGTGCCAGCATAACCCTCACAGATACGCAGTATTTT
few	TRBD1	TRBJ2-7	TRBV12-3/TRBV12-4	CASSFRGTGDYEQYF	TGTGCCAGCAGTTTTAGAGGGACAGGGGACTACGAGCAGTACTTC
few	.	TRBJ2-7	TRBV27	CASSLGGFFYEQYF	TGTGCCAGCAGTTTAGGTGGGTTTTTCTACGAGCAGTACTTC
.	TRBD2	TRBJ2-3	TRBV4-2	CASSQGASGSTSTADTQYF	TGTGCCAGCAGCCAAGGAGCTAGCGGGAGCACGAGCACCGCAGATACGCAGTATTTT
few	.	TRBJ2-5	TRBV24-1	CATSDLNRERETQYF	TGTGCCACCAGTGATTTAAACAGGGAGAGAGAGACCCAGTACTTC
.	.	TRBJ2-3	TRBV11-1	CASTRAPDSTQYF	TGTGCCAGCACCAGAGCACCGGACTCCACGCAGTATTTT
few	TRBD2	TRBJ2-3	TRBV4-3	CASSQAGGPIPDTQYF	TGCGCCAGCAGCCAAGCGGGAGGGCCAATCCCAGATACGCAGTATTTT
few	.	TRBJ2-3	TRBV5-1	CASSEGQDTQYF	TGCGCCAGCAGCGAAGGGCAAGATACGCAGTATTTT
.	.	TRBJ2-7	TRBV29-1	CSVVPRVDGLSYEQYF	TGCAGCGTTGTGCCGCGGGTTGACGGACTCTCCTACGAGCAGTACTTC
few	.	TRBJ1-6	TRBV27	CASKSFYRDSYNSPLHF	TGTGCCAGCAAATCCTTCTACAGGGACTCCTATAATTCACCCCTCCACTTT
.	TRBD1	TRBJ1-2	TRBV4-3	CASSQGQGRYGYTF	TGCGCCAGCAGCCAAGGACAGGGAAGATATGGCTACACCTTC
.	.	TRBJ2-5	TRBV2	CASNMGQETQYF	TGTGCCAGCAACATGGGCCAAGAGACCCAGTACTTC
.	.	TRBJ2-1	TRBV11-2	CASSLERIYNEQFF	TGTGCCAGCAGCTTAGAACGCATATACAATGAGCAGTTCTTC
.	.	TRBJ1-5	TRBV20-1	CSARDLPRYSNQPQHF	TGCAGTGCTAGAGATCTCCCCAGGTATAGCAATCAGCCCCAGCATTTT
.	TRBD1	TRBJ2-5	TRBV28	CASSLRTGVKRDIGFKTQYF	TGTGCCAGCAGTTTAAGGACAGGGGTTAAAAGGGACATTGGGTTCAAGACCCAGTACTTC
.	.	TRBJ1-2	TRBV7-9	CATGRGEFNYGYTF	TGTGCCACGGGGAGGGGGGAATTCAACTATGGCTACACCTTC
.	.	TRBJ2-5	TRBV7-9	CASSLDGRPQETQYF	TGTGCCAGCAGCTTAGACGGCAGACCCCAAGAGACCCAGTACTTC
.	.	TRBJ1-2	TRBV7-2	CASSLVRDGGYTF	TGTGCCAGCAGCTTAGTCAGGGATGGCGGCTACACCTTC
few	.	TRBJ2-1	TRBV5-1	CASSLGPSQLAHEQFF	TGCGCCAGCAGCCTGGGACCTTCACAGTTAGCCCATGAGCAGTTCTTC
.	TRBD1	TRBJ2-7	TRBV29-1	CSVRDRVLSEQYF	TGCAGCGTTCGGGACAGGGTTCTCTCCGAGCAGTACTTC
.	TRBD1	TRBJ2-7	TRBV7-2	CASSTRGTGPYEQYF	TGTGCCAGCAGCACACGAGGGACAGGGCCCTACGAGCAGTACTTC
.	.	TRBJ1-2	TRBV15	CATSRAGTLYGYTF	TGTGCCACCAGCAGAGCCGGGACTCTCTATGGCTACACCTTC
few	TRBD1	TRBJ2-7	TRBV5-1	CASSKGQGWSYEQYF	TGCGCCAGCAGCAAAGGACAGGGTTGGTCCTACGAGCAGTACTTC
few	TRBD2	TRBJ2-1	TRBV5-1	CASSPSGSSDEQFF	TGCGCCAGCAGCCCCAGCGGGAGTTCGGATGAGCAGTTCTTC
.	.	TRBJ2-7	TRBV28	CASRISFGGGQSYEQYF	TGTGCCAGCAGAATCAGTTTTGGAGGGGGACAGTCTTACGAGCAGTACTTC
few	.	TRBJ2-3	TRBV5-1	CASSLVLSTDTQYF	TGCGCCAGCAGCTTGGTTCTCAGCACAGATACGCAGTATTTT
few	.	TRBJ2-3	TRBV4-3	CASSQDVADTQYF	TGCGCCAGCAGCCAAGATGTGGCAGATACGCAGTATTTT
.	.	TRBJ2-3	TRBV5-1	CASSSVADTQYF	TGCGCCAGCAGCTCTGTCGCAGATACGCAGTATTTT
.	.	TRBJ2-1	TRBV10-3	CAINRSYNEQFF	TGTGCCATCAACCGGTCCTACAATGAGCAGTTCTTC
many	TRBD2	TRBJ2-5	TRBV7-2	CASSLLAGTQETQYF	TGTGCCAGCAGCTTACTAGCGGGGACACAAGAGACCCAGTACTTC
few	.	TRBJ1-1	TRBV9	CASSVAPNTEAFF	TGTGCCAGCAGCGTAGCACCGAACACTGAAGCTTTCTTT
few	.	TRBJ2-7	TRBV5-1	CASSPNNYEQYF	TGCGCCAGCAGCCCAAACAACTACGAGCAGTACTTC
.	.	TRBJ2-1	TRBV20-1	CSAIRGYGNEQFF	TGCAGTGCTATCCGGGGTTATGGGAATGAGCAGTTCTTC
.	TRBD2	TRBJ2-3	TRBV9	CASSFFSAGGPDTQYF	TGTGCCAGCAGCTTCTTCTCAGCGGGAGGGCCAGATACGCAGTATTTT
many	.	TRBJ2-5	TRBV3-1	CASSQDLAPEQETQYF	TGTGCCAGCAGCCAAGATTTGGCGCCAGAGCAAGAGACCCAGTACTTC
.	.	TRBJ1-5	TRBV4-2	CASSQSWASNQPQHF	TGTGCCAGCAGCCAAAGTTGGGCTAGCAATCAGCCCCAGCATTTT
.	TRBD2	TRBJ2-7	TRBV11-2	CASSLATSGSWEQYF	TGTGCCAGCAGCTTGGCTACTAGCGGGAGTTGGGAGCAGTACTTC
few	.	TRBJ2-1	TRBV9	CASNPGPHNEQFF	TGTGCCAGCAACCCGGGACCACACAATGAGCAGTTCTTC
.	TRBD1	TRBJ2-7	TRBV25-1	CASSASHSTGGRVTPNYEQYF	TGTGCCAGCAGTGCCTCCCACAGCACAGGGGGCCGGGTCACACCCAACTACGAGCAGTACTTC
many	TRBD2	TRBJ2-1	TRBV28	CASAGRTTYNEQFF	TGTGCCAGCGCCGGGAGGACAACATACAATGAGCAGTTCTTC
.	.	TRBJ2-5	TRBV12-3/TRBV12-4	CASSLWGAETQYF	TGTGCCAGCAGTTTATGGGGGGCGGAGACCCAGTACTTC
.	TRBD1	TRBJ2-7	TRBV2	CASRLSWTGREQYF	TGTGCCAGCAGGCTTTCATGGACAGGGAGGGAGCAGTACTTC
.	.	TRBJ2-1	TRBV7-2	CASSLALHGNEQFF	TGTGCCAGCAGCTTAGCCCTCCATGGGAATGAGCAGTTCTTC
many	TRBD1	TRBJ1-2	TRBV28	CASSPIGQGNYGYTF	TGTGCCAGCAGCCCGATCGGACAGGGTAACTATGGCTACACCTTC
few	TRBD2	TRBJ2-3	TRBV5-1	CASSHLLAGTTDTQYF	TGCGCCAGCAGCCACCTACTAGCGGGAACCACAGATACGCAGTATTTT
few	TRBD2	TRBJ2-7	TRBV12-3/TRBV12-4	CASSLGGRMGEQYF	TGTGCCAGCAGTTTGGGGGGGAGGATGGGCGAGCAGTACTTC
few	TRBD2	TRBJ2-7	TRBV6-2/TRBV6-3	CASSPGGGRNYEQYF	TGTGCCAGCAGTCCGGGCGGGGGGAGAAACTACGAGCAGTACTTC
few	.	TRBJ2-3	TRBV12-3/TRBV12-4	CASRRQGGELRQYF	TGTGCCAGCAGACGACAAGGCGGGGAGCTCCGGCAGTATTTT
.	.	TRBJ1-1	TRBV29-1	CSVGRRGNPEAFF	TGCAGCGTGGGTAGACGGGGCAACCCTGAAGCTTTCTTT
many	.	TRBJ1-1	TRBV12-3/TRBV12-4	CASSQAEKAFF	TGTGCCAGCAGCCAAGCGGAGAAAGCTTTCTTT
.	TRBD1	TRBJ2-7	TRBV7-8	CASSLAIGDSEQYF	TGTGCCAGCAGCTTAGCGATTGGGGACAGCGAGCAGTACTTC